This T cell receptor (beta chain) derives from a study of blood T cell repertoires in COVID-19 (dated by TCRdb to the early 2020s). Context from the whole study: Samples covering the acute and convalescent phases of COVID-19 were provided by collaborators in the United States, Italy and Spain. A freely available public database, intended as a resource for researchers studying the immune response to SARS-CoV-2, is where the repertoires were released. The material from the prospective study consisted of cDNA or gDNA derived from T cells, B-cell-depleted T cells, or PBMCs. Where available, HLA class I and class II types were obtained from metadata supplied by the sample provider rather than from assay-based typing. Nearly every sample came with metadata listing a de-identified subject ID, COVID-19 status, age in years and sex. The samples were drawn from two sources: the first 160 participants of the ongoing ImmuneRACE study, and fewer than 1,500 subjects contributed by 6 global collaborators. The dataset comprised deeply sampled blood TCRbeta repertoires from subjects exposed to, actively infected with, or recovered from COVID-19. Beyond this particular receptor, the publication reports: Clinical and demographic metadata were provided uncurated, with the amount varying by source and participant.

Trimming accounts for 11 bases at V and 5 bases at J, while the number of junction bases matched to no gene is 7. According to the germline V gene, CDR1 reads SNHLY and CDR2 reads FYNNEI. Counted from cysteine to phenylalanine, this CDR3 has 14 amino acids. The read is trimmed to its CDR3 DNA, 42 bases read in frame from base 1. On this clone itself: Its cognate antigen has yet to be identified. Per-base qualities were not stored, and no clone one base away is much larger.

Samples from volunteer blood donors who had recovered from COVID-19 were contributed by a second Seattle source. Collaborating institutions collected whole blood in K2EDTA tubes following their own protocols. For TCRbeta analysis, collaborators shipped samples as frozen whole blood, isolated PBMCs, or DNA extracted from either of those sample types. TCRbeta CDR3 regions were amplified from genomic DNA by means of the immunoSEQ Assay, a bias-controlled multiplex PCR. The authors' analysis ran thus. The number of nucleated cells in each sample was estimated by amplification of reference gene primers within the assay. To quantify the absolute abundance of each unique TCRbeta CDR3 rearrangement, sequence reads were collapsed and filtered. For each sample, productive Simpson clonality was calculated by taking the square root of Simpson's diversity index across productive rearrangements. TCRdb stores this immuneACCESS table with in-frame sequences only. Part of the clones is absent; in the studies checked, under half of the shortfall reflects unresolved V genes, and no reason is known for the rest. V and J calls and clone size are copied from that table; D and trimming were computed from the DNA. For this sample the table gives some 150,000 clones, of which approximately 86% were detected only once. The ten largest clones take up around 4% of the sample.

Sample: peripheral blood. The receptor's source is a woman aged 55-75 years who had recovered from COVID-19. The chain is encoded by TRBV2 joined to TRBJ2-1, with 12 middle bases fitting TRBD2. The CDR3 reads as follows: CASRLAGANNEQFF. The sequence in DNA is TGTGCCTCTAGACTAGCGGGGGCCAACAATGAGCAGTTCTTC.